Listed below are T cell receptor beta chains from one sample, sequenced in a study of T cell responses to AZD1222 COVID-19 vaccine. The table came from immunoSEQ multiplex PCR; TCRdb's copy has only in-frame clones and leaves some out. The sample has around 160,000 clones, about 93% seen once. Source: peripheral blood, taken on day 0 of AZD1222 vaccination. These receptors all stem from an adult in good health. Each CDR3 is given with its conserved first and last residue. Each record gives: D gene, V gene, clone size, J gene, CDR3 DNA, CDR3 protein. A D gene is named only where the DNA matches it firmly. Some rows mark clone size as missing; the rest say once, few, many or name a class of expanded clone.

TRBD1,TRBV3-1/TRBV3-2,.,TRBJ1-2,TGTGCCAGCAGCCGAGAACAGGGGCGCTACACCTTC,CASSREQGRYTF
.,TRBV9,.,TRBJ1-5,TGTGCCAGCAGCGTAGAAGCGAGCAATCAGCCCCAGCATTTT,CASSVEASNQPQHF
.,TRBV3-1/TRBV3-2,.,TRBJ1-1,TGTGCCAGCAGCTTTCAGGGTAATGAAGCTTTCTTT,CASSFQGNEAFF
TRBD2,TRBV5-1,.,TRBJ2-1,TGCGCCAGTAAACTTCTAGCGGGGGCCAACAATGAGCAGTTCTTC,CASKLLAGANNEQFF
TRBD2,TRBV3-1/TRBV3-2,.,TRBJ2-3,TGTGCCAGCAGCCTCCAGCGGGAGTCCAGGGCAGATACGCAGTATTTT,CASSLQRESRADTQYF
TRBD1,TRBV4-2,.,TRBJ1-2,TGTGCCAGCAGCCCTGAGGGGTCGGGACAGGGATCTGGCTACACCTTC,CASSPEGSGQGSGYTF
.,TRBV28,.,TRBJ2-7,TGTGCCAGCAGGTATCAAGGATACGAGCAGTACTTC,CASRYQGYEQYF
.,TRBV7-9,.,TRBJ2-1,TGTGCCAGCAGCCGGGACTGGAATGAGCAGTTCTTC,CASSRDWNEQFF
TRBD1,TRBV11-2,once,TRBJ1-5,TGTGCCAGCAGCGCGACAGGGATCGGTCAGCCCCAGCATTTT,CASSATGIGQPQHF
.,TRBV15,.,TRBJ2-7,TGTGCCACCAGCAGAACCCAGGGGAGGGGTTACGAGCAGTACTTC,CATSRTQGRGYEQYF
.,TRBV5-6,.,TRBJ1-2,TGTGCCAGCAGCGGATCGGGGAAAGGCTATGGCTACACCTTC,CASSGSGKGYGYTF
.,TRBV24-1,.,TRBJ2-2,TGTGCCACCAGTGATTCCGTCGCGAACACCGGGGAGCTGTTTTTT,CATSDSVANTGELFF
.,TRBV7-2,.,TRBJ1-2,TGTGCCAGCAGCTTAGCAAGGGCAGGGCGCTATGGCTACACCTTC,CASSLARAGRYGYTF
TRBD1,TRBV5-1,.,TRBJ1-4,TGCGCCAGCACCTGGGGACGACAGGGGTACGAAAAACTGTTTTTT,CASTWGRQGYEKLFF
TRBD1,TRBV19,once,TRBJ1-5,TGTGCCAGTAGTATGGGGACAGTCGATCAGCCCCAGCATTTT,CASSMGTVDQPQHF
.,TRBV5-1,few,TRBJ2-5,TGCGCCAGCAGCTTGGATGGGCCAGGGACCCAGTACTTC,CASSLDGPGTQYF
.,TRBV18,once,TRBJ1-1,TGTGCCAGCTCACCGGGGGGACACCCGAACACTGAAGCTTTCTTT,CASSPGGHPNTEAFF
TRBD1,TRBV27,.,TRBJ2-7,TGTGCCAGCAGTGGGAGACAGGGCACCCTCTCCTACGAGCAGTACTTC,CASSGRQGTLSYEQYF
TRBD1,TRBV10-3,.,TRBJ1-1,TGTGCCATCAGCCCAGAAAACAGGGGATTGAACACTGAAGCTTTCTTT,CAISPENRGLNTEAFF
.,TRBV21-1,.,TRBJ1-5,TGTGCCAGCAGCGCACTAATACAGGGGATCGGCAATCAGCCCCAGCATTTT,CASSALIQGIGNQPQHF
.,TRBV12-3/TRBV12-4,.,TRBJ1-2,TGTGCCAGTCTGTGGCTGGGGTATGGCTACACCTTC,CASLWLGYGYTF
.,TRBV14,.,TRBJ1-6,TGTGCCAGCAGCCCCAGCTATAATTCACCCCTCCACTTT,CASSPSYNSPLHF
TRBD2,TRBV15,.,TRBJ2-1,TGTGCCACCAGCAGAGAGGTCACTAGCGGTTCCTCTACCTACAATGAGCAGTTCTTC,CATSREVTSGSSTYNEQFF
.,TRBV5-1,few,TRBJ2-2,TGCGCCAGCAGCCTAAACACCGGGGAGCTGTTTTTT,CASSLNTGELFF
TRBD2,TRBV11-2,.,TRBJ2-1,TGTGCCAGCAGCTTTAACGGGGGGATGCGTCCTCTCTACAATGAGCAGTTCTTC,CASSFNGGMRPLYNEQFF
.,TRBV12-5,.,TRBJ2-5,TGTGCTAGTGCCCTCCCTGAGGGGGTGGAGACCCAGTACTTC,CASALPEGVETQYF
.,TRBV7-6,few,TRBJ2-7,TGTGCCAGCAGCCTAGCCCCGGACAGCTCCTACGAGCAGTACTTC,CASSLAPDSSYEQYF
.,TRBV3-1/TRBV3-2,.,TRBJ2-3,TGTGCCAGCAGCCACGGGACTTCTTGGGCAGATACGCAGTATTTT,CASSHGTSWADTQYF
.,TRBV7-9,.,TRBJ1-2,TGTGCCAGCAGCTTATTACAGGCAAGCCGGGGCTACACCTTC,CASSLLQASRGYTF
TRBD2,TRBV5-1,.,TRBJ2-7,TGCGCCAGCAGCTTGGCAACGGGGGGAGGCGGCGAGCAGTACTTC,CASSLATGGGGEQYF
TRBD1,TRBV20-1,.,TRBJ2-5,TGCAGTGCTAATGATGCCCTTAAGCAGGGGGTTGAGGAGACCCAGTACTTC,CSANDALKQGVEETQYF
.,TRBV6-1,.,TRBJ2-5,TGTGCCAGCAGTGAAGGGTTGTTAGCTAGCTTTCCCGAGACCCAGTACTTC,CASSEGLLASFPETQYF
.,TRBV5-1,.,TRBJ2-3,TGCGCCAGCAGCGATAGCGACTCAGGGGGCACAGATACGCAGTATTTT,CASSDSDSGGTDTQYF
.,TRBV7-2,.,TRBJ2-3,TGTGCCCGGAGGGGGCTAGCTAGCACAGATACGCAGTATTTT,CARRGLASTDTQYF
.,TRBV2,.,TRBJ2-7,TGTGCCAGCAGTGAAATGGGGGCCGCCTACGAGCAGTACTTC,CASSEMGAAYEQYF
.,TRBV11-1,.,TRBJ2-1,TGTGCCAGCAGCTTAGCCGGGGGCTCCTACAATGAGCAGTTCTTC,CASSLAGGSYNEQFF
TRBD1,TRBV5-1,once,TRBJ1-1,TGCGCCAGCGGACTGACAGGGTCGAGCACTGAAGCTTTCTTT,CASGLTGSSTEAFF
.,TRBV10-1,once,TRBJ1-1,TGCGCCAGCAGTGAGGTGCGGGGAATGACTGAAGCTTTCTTT,CASSEVRGMTEAFF
TRBD1,TRBV19,.,TRBJ1-2,TGTGCCAGTTGGGACAGGGCGACCGCGGCCTATGGCTACACCTTC,CASWDRATAAYGYTF
TRBD1,TRBV7-3,.,TRBJ1-5,TGTGCCAGCAGCTTAGCAGGGGGGAGCAATCAGCCCCAGCATTTT,CASSLAGGSNQPQHF
TRBD1,TRBV7-9,.,TRBJ2-7,TGTGCCAGCAGACCGACAGGGAACGTCCACGAGCAGTACTTC,CASRPTGNVHEQYF
TRBD1,TRBV11-2,.,TRBJ2-2,TGTGCCAGCAGCTCGAGAACAGGGGGCGCGAACACCGGGGAGCTGTTTTTT,CASSSRTGGANTGELFF
.,TRBV15,.,TRBJ2-3,TGTGCCACCAGCAGAAAGGACTTATCAGATACGCAGTATTTT,CATSRKDLSDTQYF
.,TRBV7-8,.,TRBJ2-7,TGTGCCAGCAGCACACCCCCGTTCTACGAGCAGTACTTC,CASSTPPFYEQYF
.,TRBV7-3,once,TRBJ2-3,TGTGCCAGCAGCCTGACCGGATCCGGAACCACAGATACGCAGTATTTT,CASSLTGSGTTDTQYF
.,TRBV6-6,.,TRBJ1-6,TGTGCCAGCCTGGACGTGGCCCTCCACTTT,CASLDVALHF
TRBD1,TRBV6-5,.,TRBJ2-2,TGTGCCAGCAGAAGGACAGGGGACACCGGGGAGCTGTTTTTT,CASRRTGDTGELFF
TRBD1,TRBV15,.,TRBJ1-4,TGTGCCACCAGAAAAACAGGGGGCGGTGAAAAACTGTTTTTT,CATRKTGGGEKLFF
TRBD2,TRBV7-9,.,TRBJ2-7,TGTGCCAGCAGCTCGGGACTAGCGGGACCCTACGAGCAGTACTTC,CASSSGLAGPYEQYF
TRBD2,TRBV4-2,.,TRBJ2-1,TGTGCCAGCAGCCAACTAGCGGGGGCAGGGGAGCAGTTCTTC,CASSQLAGAGEQFF
.,TRBV5-1,once,TRBJ2-5,TGCGCCAGCAGCGCCCCTGGGGAGACCCAGTACTTC,CASSAPGETQYF
.,TRBV18,.,TRBJ2-5,TGTGCCAGCTCACGGACCCGACAGGCTAACCAAGAGACCCAGTACTTC,CASSRTRQANQETQYF
.,TRBV19,.,TRBJ1-1,TGTGCCACCACGAAGGGGAACACTGAAGCTTTCTTT,CATTKGNTEAFF
.,TRBV12-5,once,TRBJ1-1,TGTGCTAGTGGCCAGAACACTGAAGCTTTCTTT,CASGQNTEAFF